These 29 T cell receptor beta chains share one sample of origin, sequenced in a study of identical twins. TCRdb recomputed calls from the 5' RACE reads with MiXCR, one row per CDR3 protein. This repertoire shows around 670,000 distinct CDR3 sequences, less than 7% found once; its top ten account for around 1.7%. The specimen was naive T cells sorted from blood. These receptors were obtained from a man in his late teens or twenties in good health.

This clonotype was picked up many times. The CDR3 here is CASSTRASGSNTDTQYF. CDR3 DNA: TGTGCCAGCAGTACGCGGGCTAGCGGGTCCAACACAGATACGCAGTATTTT. This chain joins TRBV27 and TRBJ2-3; TRBD2 aligns across 8 bases. The V gene end was trimmed by 5 bases and the J gene end by 2 bases; junction bases not matched to a gene: 12. The CDR3 loop spans 17 amino acids. Looked up from germline, CDR1 is MNHEY and CDR2 is SMNVEV (reference sequence).

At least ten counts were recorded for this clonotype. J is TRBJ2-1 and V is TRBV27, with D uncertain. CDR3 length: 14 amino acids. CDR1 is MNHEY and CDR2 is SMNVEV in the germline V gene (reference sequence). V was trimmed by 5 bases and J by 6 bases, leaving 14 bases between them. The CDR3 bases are TGTGCCAGCAGTCAAGGACCAAAACCCAATGAGCAGTTCTTC. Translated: CASSQGPKPNEQFF.

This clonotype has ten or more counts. The CDR3 here is CASSYSPGQGVYNEQFF. The DNA of the CDR3 is TGTGCCAGCAGTTACTCCCCGGGACAGGGAGTCTACAATGAGCAGTTCTTC. V usage is TRBV6-5 and J usage is TRBJ2-1, with 9 bases identical to TRBD1. V gave up 0 bases and J gave up 3 bases; unmatched junction bases: 6. The CDR3 spans 17 residues. The germline gives CDR1 MNHEY, CDR2 SVGAGI.

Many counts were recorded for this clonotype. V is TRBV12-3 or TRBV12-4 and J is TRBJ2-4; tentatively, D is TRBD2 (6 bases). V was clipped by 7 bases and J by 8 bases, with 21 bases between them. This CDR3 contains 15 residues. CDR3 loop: CASTQEMAGFYIQYF. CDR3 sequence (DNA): TGTGCCAGCACCCAAGAGATGGCGGGATTCTACATTCAGTACTTC.

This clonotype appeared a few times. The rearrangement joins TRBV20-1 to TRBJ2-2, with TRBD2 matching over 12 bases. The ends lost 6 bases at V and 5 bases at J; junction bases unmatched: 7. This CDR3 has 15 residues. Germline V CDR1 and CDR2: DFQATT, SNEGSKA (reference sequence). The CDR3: CSARRLAGGTGELFF. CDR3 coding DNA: TGCAGTGCCAGGCGGCTAGCGGGGGGGACCGGGGAGCTGTTTTTT.

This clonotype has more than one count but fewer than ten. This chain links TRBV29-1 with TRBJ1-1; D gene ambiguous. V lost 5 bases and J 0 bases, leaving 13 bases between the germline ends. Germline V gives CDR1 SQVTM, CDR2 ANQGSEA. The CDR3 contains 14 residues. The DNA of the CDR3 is TGCAGCGTTTGGGGTACGCTCTTGAACACTGAAGCTTTCTTT. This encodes CSVWGTLLNTEAFF.

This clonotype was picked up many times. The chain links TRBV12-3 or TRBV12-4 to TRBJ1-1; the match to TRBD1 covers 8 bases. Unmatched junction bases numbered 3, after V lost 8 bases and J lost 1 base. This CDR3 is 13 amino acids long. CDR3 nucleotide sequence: TGTGCCAGCTGCGGACAGGGGAACACTGAAGCTTTCTTT. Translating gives CASCGQGNTEAFF.

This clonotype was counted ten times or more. CDR3 sequence reads: CSVETTGAGGYTF. In DNA form, the CDR3 reads TGCAGCGTCGAAACTACAGGGGCGGGTGGCTACACCTTC. J is TRBJ1-2 and V is TRBV29-1; 7 bases are shared with TRBD1. V lost 6 bases to trimming and J lost 7 bases; unmatched junction nucleotides: 11. The CDR3 is 13 amino acids. Germline V gives CDR1 SQVTM, CDR2 ANQGSEA.

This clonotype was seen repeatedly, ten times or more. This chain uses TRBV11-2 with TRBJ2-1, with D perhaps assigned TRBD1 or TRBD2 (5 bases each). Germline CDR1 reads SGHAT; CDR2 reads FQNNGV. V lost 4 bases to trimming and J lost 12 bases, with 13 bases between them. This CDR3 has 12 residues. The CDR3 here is CASSSQRGGQFF. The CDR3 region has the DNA TGTGCCAGCAGCTCCCAGAGGGGTGGGCAGTTCTTC.

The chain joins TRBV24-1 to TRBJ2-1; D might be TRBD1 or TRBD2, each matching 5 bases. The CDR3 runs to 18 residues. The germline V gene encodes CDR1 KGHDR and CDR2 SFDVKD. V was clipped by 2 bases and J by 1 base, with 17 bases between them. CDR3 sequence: CATSDSGRGSLSYNEQFF. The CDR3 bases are TGTGCCACCAGTGATTCCGGACGGGGCAGCCTTTCCTACAATGAGCAGTTCTTC.

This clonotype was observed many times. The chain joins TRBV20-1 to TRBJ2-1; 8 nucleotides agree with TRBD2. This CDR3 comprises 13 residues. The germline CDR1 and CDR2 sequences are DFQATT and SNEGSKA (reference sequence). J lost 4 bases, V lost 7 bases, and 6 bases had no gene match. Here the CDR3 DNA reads TGCAGTGTAGCGGGACCGGGATACAATGAGCAGTTCTTC. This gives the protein CSVAGPGYNEQFF.

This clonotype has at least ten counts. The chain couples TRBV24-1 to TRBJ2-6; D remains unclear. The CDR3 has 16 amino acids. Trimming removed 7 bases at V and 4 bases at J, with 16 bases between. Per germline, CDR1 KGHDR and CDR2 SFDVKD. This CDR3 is CATRGNFGVGANVLTF. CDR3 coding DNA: TGTGCCACCAGGGGCAATTTTGGAGTCGGGGCCAACGTCCTGACTTTC.

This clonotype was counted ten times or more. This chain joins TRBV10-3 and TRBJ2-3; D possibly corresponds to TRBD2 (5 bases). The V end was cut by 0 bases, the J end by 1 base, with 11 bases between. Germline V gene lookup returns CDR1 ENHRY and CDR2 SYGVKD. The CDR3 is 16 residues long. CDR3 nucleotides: TGTGCCATCAGTGAGTCGGCTAGCCCGCGCACAGATACGCAGTATTTT. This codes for CAISESASPRTDTQYF.

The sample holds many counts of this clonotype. CDR3 nucleotide sequence: TGTGCCTCAACGTCCTCCTACAATGAGCAGTTCTTC. Protein sequence: CASTSSYNEQFF. The V and J genes are TRBV15 and TRBJ2-1, with D unresolved. Germline V gives CDR1 LNHNV, CDR2 YYDKDF (reference sequence). The CDR3 runs to 12 residues. The V end was cut by 11 bases, the J end by 0 bases, with 8 bases between.

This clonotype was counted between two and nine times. In DNA, the CDR3 is TGTGCCAGCAGCTTAGGTTACAGGGGGGTGAGCAATCAGCCCCAGCATTTT. Translated, it gives CASSLGYRGVSNQPQHF. The rearrangement links TRBV7-8 to TRBJ1-5; TRBD1 matches at 8 bases. V lost 1 base, J lost 1 base, and 6 bases stayed unmatched. CDR3 length: 17 residues. Germline V CDR1 and CDR2: SGHVS, FQNEAQ.

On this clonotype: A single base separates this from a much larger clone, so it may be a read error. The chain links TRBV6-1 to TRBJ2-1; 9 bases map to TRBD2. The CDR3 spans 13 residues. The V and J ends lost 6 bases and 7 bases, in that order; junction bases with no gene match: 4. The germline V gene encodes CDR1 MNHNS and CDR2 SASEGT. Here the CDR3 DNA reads TGTGCCAGCAGCGTAGCGGGAGTTAATGAGCAGTTCTTC. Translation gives CASSVAGVNEQFF.

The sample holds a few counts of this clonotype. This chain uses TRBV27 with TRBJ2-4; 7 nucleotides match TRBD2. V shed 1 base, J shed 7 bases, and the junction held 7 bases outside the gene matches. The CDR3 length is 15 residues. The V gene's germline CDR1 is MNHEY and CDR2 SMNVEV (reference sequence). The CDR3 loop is CASSLYIGEGNIQYF. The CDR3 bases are TGTGCCAGCAGTTTATATATCGGGGAGGGGAACATTCAGTACTTC.

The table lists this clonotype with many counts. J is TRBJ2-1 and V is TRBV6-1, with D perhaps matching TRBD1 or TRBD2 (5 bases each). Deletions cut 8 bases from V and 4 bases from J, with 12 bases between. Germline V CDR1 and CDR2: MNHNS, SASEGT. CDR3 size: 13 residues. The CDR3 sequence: CASLGTTYNEQFF. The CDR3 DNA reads TGTGCCAGCCTAGGGACGACTTACAATGAGCAGTTCTTC.

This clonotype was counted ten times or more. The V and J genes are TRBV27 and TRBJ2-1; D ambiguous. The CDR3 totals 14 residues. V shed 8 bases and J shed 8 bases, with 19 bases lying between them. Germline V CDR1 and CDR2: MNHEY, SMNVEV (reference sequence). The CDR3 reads CASLRLPFADEQFF. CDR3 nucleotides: TGTGCCAGCCTGCGGCTACCCTTTGCTGATGAGCAGTTCTTC.

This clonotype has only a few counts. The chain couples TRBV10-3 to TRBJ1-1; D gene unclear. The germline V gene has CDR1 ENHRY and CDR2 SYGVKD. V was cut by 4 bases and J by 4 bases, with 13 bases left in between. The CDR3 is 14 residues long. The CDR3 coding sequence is TGTGCCATCAGTGCGGGCGCGGTATCCACTGAAGCTTTCTTT. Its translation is CAISAGAVSTEAFF.

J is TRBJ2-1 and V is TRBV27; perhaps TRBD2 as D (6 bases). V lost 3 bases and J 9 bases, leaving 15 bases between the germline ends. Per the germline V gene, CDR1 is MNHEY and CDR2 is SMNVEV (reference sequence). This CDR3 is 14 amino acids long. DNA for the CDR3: TGTGCCAGCAGTTTTGGGGGAGGCTCGGGTGAGCAGTTCTTC. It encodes CASSFGGGSGEQFF.

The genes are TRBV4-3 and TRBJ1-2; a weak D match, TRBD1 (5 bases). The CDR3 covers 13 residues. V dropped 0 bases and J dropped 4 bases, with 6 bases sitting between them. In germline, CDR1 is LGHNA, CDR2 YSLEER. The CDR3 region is CASSQETVYGYTF. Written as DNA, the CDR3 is TGCGCCAGCAGCCAAGAGACAGTCTATGGCTACACCTTC.

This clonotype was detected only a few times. The CDR3 here is CASSIQDGLWEQYF. As DNA, the CDR3 is TGTGCCAGTAGTATACAGGACGGCCTTTGGGAGCAGTACTTC. The chain recombines TRBV19 with TRBJ2-7; no firm D call. Trimming stripped 2 bases from V and 7 bases from J, with 15 bases between. The germline gives CDR1 LNHDA, CDR2 SQIVND (reference sequence). The length of the CDR3 is 14 residues.

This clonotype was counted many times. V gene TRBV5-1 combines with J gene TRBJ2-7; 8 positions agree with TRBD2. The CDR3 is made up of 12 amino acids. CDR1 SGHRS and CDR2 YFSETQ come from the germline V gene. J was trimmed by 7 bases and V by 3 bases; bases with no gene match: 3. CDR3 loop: CASSWSGGEQYV. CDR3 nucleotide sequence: TGCGCCAGCAGCTGGTCGGGAGGGGAGCAGTACGTC.

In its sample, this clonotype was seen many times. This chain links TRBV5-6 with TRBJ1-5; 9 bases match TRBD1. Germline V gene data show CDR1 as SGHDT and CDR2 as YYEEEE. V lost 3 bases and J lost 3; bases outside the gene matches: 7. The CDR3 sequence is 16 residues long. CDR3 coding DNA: TGTGCCAGCAGCTCGGGACAGGGATGGAACAATCAGCCCCAGCATTTT. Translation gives CASSSGQGWNNQPQHF. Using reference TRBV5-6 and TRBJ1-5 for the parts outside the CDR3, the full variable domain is DAGVTQSPTHLIKTRGQQVTLRCSPKSGHDTVSWYQQALGQGPQFIFQYYEEEERQRGNFPDRFSGHQFPNYSSELNVNALLLGDSALYLCASSSGQGWNNQPQHFGDGTRLSIL.

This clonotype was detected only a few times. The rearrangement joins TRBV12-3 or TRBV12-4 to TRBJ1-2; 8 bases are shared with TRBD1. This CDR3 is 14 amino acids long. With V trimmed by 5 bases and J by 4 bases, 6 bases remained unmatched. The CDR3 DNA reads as TGTGCCAGCAGTCGGCGGGACAGGCGCTATGGCTACACCTTC. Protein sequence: CASSRRDRRYGYTF.

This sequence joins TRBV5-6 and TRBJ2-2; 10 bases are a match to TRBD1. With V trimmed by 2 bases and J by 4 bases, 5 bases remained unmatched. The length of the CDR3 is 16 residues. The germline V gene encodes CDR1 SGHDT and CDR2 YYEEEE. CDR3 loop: CASSLEDRGSTGELFF. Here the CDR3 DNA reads TGTGCCAGCAGCTTAGAGGACAGGGGGAGCACCGGGGAGCTGTTTTTT.

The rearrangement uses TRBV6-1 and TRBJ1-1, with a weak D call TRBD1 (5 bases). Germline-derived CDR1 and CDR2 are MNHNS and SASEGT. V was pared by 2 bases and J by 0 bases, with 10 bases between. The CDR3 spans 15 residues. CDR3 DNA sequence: TGTGCCAGCAGTGAAATGGGGCCCGTGAACACTGAAGCTTTCTTT. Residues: CASSEMGPVNTEAFF.

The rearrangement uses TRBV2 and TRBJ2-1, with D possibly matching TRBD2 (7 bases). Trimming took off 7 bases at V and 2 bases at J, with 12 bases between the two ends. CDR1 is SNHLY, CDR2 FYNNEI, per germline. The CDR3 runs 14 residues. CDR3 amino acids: CASTRGAPYNEQFF. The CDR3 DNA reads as TGTGCCAGCACACGGGGGGCGCCCTACAATGAGCAGTTCTTC.